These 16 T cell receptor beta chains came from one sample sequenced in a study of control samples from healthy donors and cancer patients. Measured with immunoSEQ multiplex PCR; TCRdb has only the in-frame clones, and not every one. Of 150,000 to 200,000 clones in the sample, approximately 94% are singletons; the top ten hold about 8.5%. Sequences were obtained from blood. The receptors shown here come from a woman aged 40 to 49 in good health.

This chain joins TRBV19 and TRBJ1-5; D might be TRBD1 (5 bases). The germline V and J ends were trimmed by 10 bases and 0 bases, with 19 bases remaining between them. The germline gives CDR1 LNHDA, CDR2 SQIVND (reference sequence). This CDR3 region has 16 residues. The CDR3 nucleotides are TGTGCCACCGCGTGGGGCGGGGGGGATAGCAATCAGCCCCAGCATTTT. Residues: CATAWGGGDSNQPQHF.

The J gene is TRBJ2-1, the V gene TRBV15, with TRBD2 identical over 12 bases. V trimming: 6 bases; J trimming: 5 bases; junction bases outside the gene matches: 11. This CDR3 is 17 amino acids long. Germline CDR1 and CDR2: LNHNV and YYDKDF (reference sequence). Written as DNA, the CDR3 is TGTGCCACCAGTACGTTCCTAGCGGGAGGGTTCCACAATGAGCAGTTCTTC. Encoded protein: CATSTFLAGGFHNEQFF.

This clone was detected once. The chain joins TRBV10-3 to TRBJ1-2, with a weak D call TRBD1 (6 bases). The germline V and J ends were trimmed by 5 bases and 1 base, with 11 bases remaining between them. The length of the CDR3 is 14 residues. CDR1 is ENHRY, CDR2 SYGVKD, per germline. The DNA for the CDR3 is TGTGCCATCAGTAAGGTGGACAGTAACTATGGCTACACCTTC. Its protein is CAISKVDSNYGYTF.

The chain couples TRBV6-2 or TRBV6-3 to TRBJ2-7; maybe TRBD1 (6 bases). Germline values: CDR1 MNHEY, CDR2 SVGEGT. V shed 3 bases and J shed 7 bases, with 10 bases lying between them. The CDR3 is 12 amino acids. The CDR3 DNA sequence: TGTGCCAGCAGTTATTACGGGACAGAGCAGTACTTC. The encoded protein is CASSYYGTEQYF.

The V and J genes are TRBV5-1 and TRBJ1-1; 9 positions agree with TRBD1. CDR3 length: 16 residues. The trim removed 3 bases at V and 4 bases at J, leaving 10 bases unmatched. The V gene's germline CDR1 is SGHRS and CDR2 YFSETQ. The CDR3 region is CASSSGTGNLGTEAFF. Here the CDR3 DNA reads TGCGCCAGCAGCTCCGGGACAGGGAATTTGGGCACTGAAGCTTTCTTT.

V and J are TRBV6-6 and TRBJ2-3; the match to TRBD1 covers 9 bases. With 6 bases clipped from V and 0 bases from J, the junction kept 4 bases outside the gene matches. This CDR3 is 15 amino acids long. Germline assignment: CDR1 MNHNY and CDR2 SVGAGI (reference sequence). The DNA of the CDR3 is TGTGCCAGCAGCCGGGACAGGGCCAGCACAGATACGCAGTATTTT. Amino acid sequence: CASSRDRASTDTQYF.

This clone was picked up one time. CDR3: CASSLRNTGGGYTF. The CDR3 region has the DNA TGTGCCAGTAGTCTTCGAAATACAGGGGGTGGCTACACCTTC. V and J are TRBV19 and TRBJ1-2, with 8 bases aligning to TRBD1. Trimming took 5 bases from V and 7 from J; bases not matched to a gene: 9. The CDR3 is made up of 14 amino acids. Germline V gene lookup returns CDR1 LNHDA and CDR2 SQIVND (reference sequence).

The CDR3 DNA is TGTGCCAGTAGTTCGCGGCTAGCGGCGGGAGAGACCCAGTACTTC. Translating it yields CASSSRLAAGETQYF. This chain links TRBV19 with TRBJ2-5; TRBD2 matches at 7 bases. Trimming cost V 5 bases and J 4 bases; bases outside gene matches: 10. The CDR3 sequence is 15 residues long. Germline CDR1 and CDR2: LNHDA and SQIVND (reference sequence).

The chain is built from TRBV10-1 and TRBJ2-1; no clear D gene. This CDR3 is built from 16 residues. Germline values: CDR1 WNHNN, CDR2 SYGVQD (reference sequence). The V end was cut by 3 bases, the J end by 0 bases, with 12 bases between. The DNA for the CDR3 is TGCGCCAGCAGTGACACCGGATTAGGCTCCTACAATGAGCAGTTCTTC. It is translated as CASSDTGLGSYNEQFF.

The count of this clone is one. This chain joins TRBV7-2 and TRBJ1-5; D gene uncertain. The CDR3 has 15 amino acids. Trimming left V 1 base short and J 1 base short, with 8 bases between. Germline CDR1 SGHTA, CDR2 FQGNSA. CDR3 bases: TGTGCCAGCAGCTTAGAACGGCTAAGCAATCAGCCCCAGCATTTT. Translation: CASSLERLSNQPQHF.

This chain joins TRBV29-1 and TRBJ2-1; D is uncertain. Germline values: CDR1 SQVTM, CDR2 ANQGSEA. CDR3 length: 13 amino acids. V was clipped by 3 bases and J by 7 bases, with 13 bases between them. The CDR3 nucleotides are TGCAGCGTTGACCCAGCGAAAGGGAATGAGCAGTTCTTC. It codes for CSVDPAKGNEQFF.

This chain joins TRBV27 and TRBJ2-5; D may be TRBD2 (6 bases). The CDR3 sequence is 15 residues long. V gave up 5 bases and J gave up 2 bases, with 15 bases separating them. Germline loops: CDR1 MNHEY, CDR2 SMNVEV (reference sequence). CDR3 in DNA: TGTGCCAGCAGTCCACCCGGGACTCTGCAAGAGACCCAGTACTTC. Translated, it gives CASSPPGTLQETQYF.

CDR3 bases: TGTGCCACCAGCAGAGGAGGGTTCTACGAGCAGTACTTC. Translation: CATSRGGFYEQYF. The chain combines TRBV15 with TRBJ2-7, with a tentative D call TRBD2 (5 bases). CDR3 size: 13 residues. The germline gives CDR1 LNHNV, CDR2 YYDKDF (reference sequence). The germline V and J ends were trimmed by 1 base and 3 bases, with 7 bases remaining between them.

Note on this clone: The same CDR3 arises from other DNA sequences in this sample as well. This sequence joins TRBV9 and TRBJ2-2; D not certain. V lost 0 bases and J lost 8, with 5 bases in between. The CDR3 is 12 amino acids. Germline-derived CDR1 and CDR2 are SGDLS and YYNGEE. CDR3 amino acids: CASSVVGGELFF. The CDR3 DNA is TGTGCCAGCAGCGTAGTGGGAGGGGAGCTGTTTTTT.

DNA for the CDR3: TGTGCCAGCAGCGTAGCGGGGACTATCCACGAGCAGTACTTC. Translating gives CASSVAGTIHEQYF. This chain uses TRBV9 with TRBJ2-7; 7 bases match TRBD2. The CDR3 totals 14 residues. J gave up 5 bases and V 0 bases, and 5 bases lay outside the gene matches. The V gene's germline CDR1 is SGDLS and CDR2 YYNGEE.

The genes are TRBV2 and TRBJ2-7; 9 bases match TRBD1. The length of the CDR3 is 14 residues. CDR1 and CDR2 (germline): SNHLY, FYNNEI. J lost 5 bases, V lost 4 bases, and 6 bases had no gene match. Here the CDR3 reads CASSGPGTGHEQYF. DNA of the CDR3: TGTGCCAGCAGTGGCCCCGGGACAGGGCACGAGCAGTACTTC.